Below are 15 T cell receptor beta chains sequenced from a single sample in a study of blood T cell repertoires in COVID-19. Clones were read by immunoSEQ multiplex PCR, and TCRdb kept only the in-frame ones, dropping some. The data show 200,000 to 250,000 clones, about nine tenths seen once. Sequences were obtained from peripheral blood. All receptors come from a woman in her fifties or sixties with acute or convalescent COVID-19.

The chain recombines TRBV10-3 with TRBJ1-6; TRBD1 agrees at 8 bases. Germline V lookup: CDR1 ENHRY, CDR2 SYGVKD. V shed 6 bases, J shed 10 bases, and the junction held 8 bases outside the gene matches. This CDR3 is 14 amino acids long. The chain's CDR3 is CAIRREQGGSPLHF. In DNA form, the CDR3 reads TGTGCCATCAGGCGGGAACAGGGGGGGTCACCCCTCCACTTT.

The chain combines TRBV7-3 with TRBJ1-1; tentatively, D is TRBD1 (6 bases). The germline CDR1 and CDR2 sequences are SGHTA and FQGTGA. This CDR3 contains 14 residues. V lost 6 bases and J lost 1, with 12 bases in between. CDR3 amino acids: CASSFDRSNTEAFF. Written as DNA, the CDR3 is TGTGCCAGCAGTTTTGACAGGTCGAACACTGAAGCTTTCTTT.

The J gene is TRBJ2-1, the V gene TRBV7-9, with 8 bases lining up with TRBD1. The CDR3 sequence is 16 residues long. After removal of 4 bases from V and 7 bases from J, the junction contained 12 bases not matched to a gene. The V gene's germline CDR1 is SEHNR and CDR2 FQNEAQ (reference sequence). Here the CDR3 DNA reads TGTGCCAGCAGCTATACAGTCCAGGGGGCGAATAATGAGCAGTTCTTC. The encoded protein is CASSYTVQGANNEQFF.

The sample holds one count of this clone. The chain couples TRBV7-9 to TRBJ2-3; tentative D call: TRBD1 (6 bases). CDR1 SEHNR and CDR2 FQNEAQ come from the germline V gene (reference sequence). The CDR3 runs 16 residues. Trimming cost V 5 bases and J 0 bases, with 15 bases left between them. CDR3: CASSQGQPASTDTQYF. The DNA for the CDR3 is TGTGCCAGCAGCCAAGGACAGCCCGCTAGCACAGATACGCAGTATTTT.

The J gene is TRBJ2-7, the V gene TRBV5-1; D remains unclear. The CDR3 has 13 residues. Trimming took off 6 bases at V and 5 bases at J, with 15 bases between the two ends. Germline V lookup: CDR1 SGHRS, CDR2 YFSETQ. The chain's CDR3 is CASTAAGGNEQYF. In nucleotides, the CDR3 is TGCGCCAGCACAGCAGCAGGTGGTAACGAGCAGTACTTC.

The J gene is TRBJ2-2, the V gene TRBV6-4, with 9 bases fitting TRBD2. The CDR3 runs to 18 residues. J gave up 6 bases and V 0 bases, and 11 bases lay outside the gene matches. The germline V gene encodes CDR1 MRHNA and CDR2 SNTAGT. DNA of the CDR3: TGTGCCAGCAGTGACTCTGAGCTAGCGGGACTTCCCCCCGGGGAGCTGTTTTTT. Encoded protein: CASSDSELAGLPPGELFF.

This clone was seen just once. The genes are TRBV11-2 and TRBJ2-7; 10 nucleotides align to TRBD1. Per germline, CDR1 SGHAT and CDR2 FQNNGV. The CDR3 contains 14 residues. J was trimmed by 5 bases and V by 3 bases; bases with no gene match: 4. CDR3 sequence reads: CASSLDRGVDEQYF. The DNA of the CDR3 is TGTGCCAGCAGCTTGGACAGGGGGGTCGACGAGCAGTACTTC.

CDR3 loop: CASSAVDSSRSEAFF. The DNA of the CDR3 is TGTGCCAGCAGCGCCGTGGACAGTTCCCGTTCTGAAGCTTTCTTT. The chain carries TRBV9 and TRBJ1-1; D perhaps matches TRBD1 (6 bases). CDR3 size: 15 residues. The germline CDR1 and CDR2 sequences are SGDLS and YYNGEE. Between the trimmed V and J ends, which lost 3 bases and 6 bases, there was a span of 18 bases.

This clone was seen a single time. The chain carries TRBV6-5 and TRBJ2-3, with 8 bases matching TRBD2. Trimming took 6 bases from V and 3 from J; bases not matched to a gene: 5. The CDR3 is made up of 14 amino acids. CDR1 and CDR2 (germline): MNHEY, SVGAGI. As DNA, the CDR3 is TGTGCCAGCAGCTCTTTAGCGGGGACAGATACGCAGTATTTT. Protein product: CASSSLAGTDTQYF.

This rearrangement joins TRBV7-9 to TRBJ1-2, with D possibly matching TRBD1 (5 bases). The CDR3 spans 13 residues. Germline-derived CDR1 and CDR2 are SEHNR and FQNEAQ (reference sequence). The CDR3 sequence: CAVRWGDNYGYTF. In DNA, the CDR3 is TGTGCAGTTCGTTGGGGGGATAACTATGGCTACACCTTC. Full variable domain (remainder filled in from reference TRBV7-9 and TRBJ1-2): DTGVSQNPRHKITKRGQNVTFRCDPISEHNRLYWYRQTLGQGPEFLTYFQNEAQLEKSRLLSDRFSAERPKGSFSTLEIQRTEQGDSAMYLCAVRWGDNYGYTFGSGTRLTVV.

This chain links TRBV5-5 with TRBJ2-7; 9 bases map to TRBD1. This CDR3 has 15 residues. After removal of 4 bases from V and 2 bases from J, the junction contained 7 bases not matched to a gene. Germline V gene lookup returns CDR1 SGHKS and CDR2 YYEKEE (reference sequence). The CDR3 coding sequence is TGTGCCAGCAGCGTAAACCGGGACAGGGCCTACGAGCAGTACTTC. Translation: CASSVNRDRAYEQYF.

The chain combines TRBV7-3 with TRBJ2-1; 9 bases fit TRBD1. J was trimmed by 3 bases and V by 4 bases; bases with no gene match: 7. CDR3 length: 16 amino acids. Per the germline V gene, CDR1 is SGHTA and CDR2 is FQGTGA. The CDR3 protein is CASSSNTGGFYNEQFF. The CDR3 DNA reads TGTGCCAGCAGCTCAAATACAGGGGGCTTCTACAATGAGCAGTTCTTC.

J is TRBJ2-7 and V is TRBV7-5; the D segment call TRBD1 is taken from the table without a DNA check. TRBV7-5 is termed a pseudogene. The CDR3 contains 17 residues. The DNA for the CDR3 is TGTGCCAGAACCGAACTTCACAGGGAAAATAGAGACTACGAGCAGTACTTC. This translates into CARTELHRENRDYEQYF.

DNA for the CDR3: TGTGCCAGCAGCCAGTGGGGGAGCGGGGGGGCTAGAGGTGAGCAGTTCTTC. Its translation is CASSQWGSGGARGEQFF. The V call is TRBV7-6, the J call TRBJ2-1, with 10 bases that match TRBD2. The V gene's germline CDR1 is SGHVS and CDR2 FNYEAQ. The J segment lost 9 bases and the V segment lost 5 bases, leaving 16 bases of the junction unmatched. The CDR3 length is 17 residues.

CDR3 in DNA: TGTGCCAGCAGACAGGGCCCCTCTGGAAACACCATATATTTT. Protein: CASRQGPSGNTIYF. The chain employs TRBV7-2 and TRBJ1-3; a possible D gene is TRBD1 (6 bases). V was shortened by 6 bases and J by 0 bases, with 9 bases between the two germline ends. Germline V lookup: CDR1 SGHTA, CDR2 FQGNSA. This CDR3 has 14 amino acids.